These 14 T cell receptor beta chains originate from one sample sequenced in a study of T cell responses to AZD1222 COVID-19 vaccine. The table came from immunoSEQ multiplex PCR; TCRdb's copy has only in-frame clones and leaves some out. The sample gives 120,000 to 150,000 clones, 91% of which show up once; 1.1% to 1.5% is in the top ten. Sequenced here: peripheral blood, sampled on day 0 of AZD1222 vaccination. Every receptor here comes from an adult in good health.

This clone was detected only once. The chain links TRBV5-3 to TRBJ1-1; 7 positions agree with TRBD1. TRBV5-3 is known as an ORF, though its function is uncertain. There are 13 residues in the CDR3. V trimming: 4 bases; J trimming: 6 bases; junction bases outside the gene matches: 6. The CDR3 is CARSPTGEAEAFF. DNA for the CDR3: TGTGCCAGAAGCCCTACAGGGGAGGCTGAAGCTTTCTTT.

The rearrangement uses TRBV19 and TRBJ2-4; tentative D call: TRBD2 (6 bases). Germline V gene lookup returns CDR1 LNHDA and CDR2 SQIVND (reference sequence). The CDR3 is 15 amino acids. V lost 6 bases to trimming and J lost 1 base, with 13 bases between them. The CDR3 region is CASRLGGVAKNIQYF. In DNA, the CDR3 is TGTGCCAGTAGACTTGGAGGGGTGGCCAAAAACATTCAGTACTTC. Full variable domain (missing parts from reference TRBV19 and TRBJ2-4): DGGITQSPKYLFRKEGQNVTLSCEQNLNHDAMYWYRQDPGQGLRLIYYSQIVNDFQKGDIAEGYSVSREKKESFPLTVTSAQKNPTAFYLCASRLGGVAKNIQYFGAGTRLSVL.

V usage is TRBV9 and J usage is TRBJ1-2; TRBD1 might be the D (5 bases). The CDR3 is 16 residues long. Trimming took off 3 bases at V and 1 base at J, with 16 bases between the two ends. From germline, CDR1 is SGDLS and CDR2 YYNGEE. Written as DNA, the CDR3 is TGTGCCAGCAGCGCGGCAGGGTTCAACTTTAACTATGGCTACACCTTC. Residues: CASSAAGFNFNYGYTF.

The chain combines TRBV10-3 with TRBJ2-1, with 11 bases fitting TRBD1. With V trimmed by 6 bases and J by 9 bases, 10 bases remained unmatched. Germline V gives CDR1 ENHRY, CDR2 SYGVKD. The CDR3 length is 15 residues. CDR3 nucleotides: TGTGCCATCAGCCCCGGACAGGGGGCAATTGGTGAGCAGTTCTTC. Translating gives CAISPGQGAIGEQFF.

This chain links TRBV4-1 with TRBJ2-7; a weak D match, TRBD1 (5 bases). The germline CDR1 and CDR2 sequences are MGHRA and YSYEKL. Trimming stripped 1 base from V and 4 bases from J, with 20 bases between. The CDR3 runs to 17 residues. As DNA, the CDR3 is TGCGCCAGCAGCCAAGGGGGCCCGGAATTTAGGTCTTACGAGCAGTACTTC. This gives the protein CASSQGGPEFRSYEQYF.

The gene calls are TRBV11-2 and TRBJ1-1; 7 bases map to TRBD1. Germline trimming cut 0 bases from V and 4 bases from J; bases unmatched to any gene: 2. Per the germline V gene, CDR1 is SGHAT and CDR2 is FQNNGV. This CDR3 has 14 amino acids. The CDR3 sequence is CASSLERDSTEAFF. CDR3 DNA: TGTGCCAGCAGCTTAGAGCGGGACAGCACTGAAGCTTTCTTT.

The rearrangement joins TRBV2 to TRBJ2-7; TRBD1 matches 7 bases. V shed 0 bases, J shed 4 bases, and the junction held 12 bases outside the gene matches. The germline CDR1 and CDR2 sequences are SNHLY and FYNNEI. CDR3 length: 17 residues. The CDR3 bases are TGTGCCAGCAGTGAAGCGCTTCGGCAGGGGGTGGGGTACGAGCAGTACTTC. Translation gives CASSEALRQGVGYEQYF.

The rearrangement links TRBV9 to TRBJ1-6; D is undetermined. Trimming shortened V by 5 bases and J by 0 bases, and 15 bases separated the two germline ends. Germline V gene lookup returns CDR1 SGDLS and CDR2 YYNGEE. This CDR3 spans 17 amino acids. The CDR3 DNA follows: TGTGCCAGCAGTCCTAGCATCAAGAGCTCCTATAATTCACCCCTCCACTTT. It translates to CASSPSIKSSYNSPLHF.

The chain is built from TRBV11-1 and TRBJ1-1, with D hard to call. Between the trimmed V and J ends, which lost 2 bases and 2 bases, there was a span of 12 bases. CDR1 is SGHAT, CDR2 FQDESV, per germline (reference sequence). The CDR3 is made up of 15 amino acids. This CDR3 is CASSLISGINTEAFF. Here the CDR3 DNA reads TGTGCCAGCAGCTTAATCTCTGGGATAAACACTGAAGCTTTCTTT.

The chain couples TRBV5-4 to TRBJ2-7, with 10 bases fitting TRBD1. In germline, CDR1 is SGHNT, CDR2 YYREEE (reference sequence). The CDR3 is made up of 14 amino acids. The junction had 3 bases not matched to a gene; V was cut back by 4 bases and J by 2 bases. The CDR3 coding sequence is TGTGCCAGCAGCCCCGGGACAGGGGCCTACGAGCAGTACTTC. Protein sequence: CASSPGTGAYEQYF.

This chain links TRBV25-1 with TRBJ1-1; D remains ambiguous. The V and J ends lost 4 bases and 0 bases respectively, with 12 bases between them. The CDR3 extends over 15 amino acids. CDR1 and CDR2 (germline): MGHDK, SYGVNS. The CDR3 nucleotides are TGTGCCAGCAGTGTCACGGGCCCGGTGAACACTGAAGCTTTCTTT. Its translation is CASSVTGPVNTEAFF.

This clone came up once. The J gene is TRBJ1-2, the V gene TRBV12-3 or TRBV12-4; D unclear. Trimming cost V 3 bases and J 6 bases, with 8 bases left between them. The CDR3 is made up of 12 amino acids. Here the CDR3 DNA reads TGTGCCAGCAGTTTGAGGGAGCATGGCTACACCTTC. Amino acid sequence: CASSLREHGYTF.

The J gene is TRBJ1-6, the V gene TRBV6-2 or TRBV6-3; D unclear. Trimming took 5 bases from V and 9 from J, leaving 5 bases between them. The germline gives CDR1 MNHEY, CDR2 SVGEGT. The CDR3 has 11 amino acids. As DNA, the CDR3 is TGTGCCAGCAGTACGGCTTCACCCCTCCACTTT. Translation: CASSTASPLHF.

The chain carries TRBV5-1 and TRBJ1-1; D may be TRBD1 (6 bases). V was clipped by 4 bases and J by 0 bases, with 13 bases between them. Germline-derived CDR1 and CDR2 are SGHRS and YFSETQ. The length of the CDR3 is 15 residues. Written as DNA, the CDR3 is TGCGCCAGCAGCCTCTTCGGACAGTTGAACACTGAAGCTTTCTTT. Translated, it gives CASSLFGQLNTEAFF.